Below, 3 T cell receptor beta chains from the same sample are listed, as sequenced in a study of OX40 agonist ivuxolimab in advanced cancers. Profiling relied on immunoSEQ multiplex PCR, and the TCRdb table lists in-frame clones only, not all of them. The profile shows roughly 60,000 clones, around 87% of them singletons. Sample: CD4+ or CD8+ T cells sorted from blood, taken in a trial of the OX40 agonist ivuxolimab. The receptor set was obtained from an adult with an advanced solid tumor such as melanoma, head and neck, liver or kidney cancer.

In its sample, this clone was seen once. The V and J genes are TRBV27 and TRBJ2-5; TRBD2 agrees at 8 bases. The CDR3 spans 13 residues. Germline CDR1 MNHEY, CDR2 SMNVEV (reference sequence). V was pared by 10 bases and J by 5 bases, with 9 bases of the junction left unmatched. The CDR3 DNA follows: TGTGCCACCGCGAGGACTAGCTGGGAGACCCAGTACTTC. Protein sequence: CATARTSWETQYF.

V and J are TRBV7-9 and TRBJ2-7; 7 bases line up with TRBD1. CDR1 SEHNR and CDR2 FQNEAQ come from the germline V gene (reference sequence). The V gene end was trimmed by 5 bases and the J gene end by 2 bases; junction bases not matched to a gene: 15. The CDR3 consists of 17 residues. CDR3 protein: CASSQDLGGQKTYEQYF. The CDR3 DNA reads as TGTGCCAGCAGCCAGGACTTAGGGGGACAGAAAACCTACGAGCAGTACTTC. The entire variable domain, with the rest obtained from reference TRBV7-9 and TRBJ2-7, is as follows: DTGVSQNPRHKITKRGQNVTFRCDPISEHNRLYWYRQTLGQGPEFLTYFQNEAQLEKSRLLSDRFSAERPKGSFSTLEIQRTEQGDSAMYLCASSQDLGGQKTYEQYFGPGTRLTVT.

This chain connects TRBV19 to TRBJ1-1, with TRBD1 as a possible D gene (5 bases). Trimming removed 4 bases from V and 0 bases from J, with 18 bases in between. Germline V gene lookup returns CDR1 LNHDA and CDR2 SQIVND (reference sequence). The CDR3 runs to 17 residues. The CDR3 nucleotides read TGTGCCAGTAGTACTCTCGACAGAGCAAGCTTGAACACTGAAGCTTTCTTT. It yields the protein CASSTLDRASLNTEAFF.